Listed below are T cell receptor beta chains from one sample, sequenced in a study of patients and donors after allogeneic stem cell transplantation. A single record per CDR3 protein comes from TCRdb applying MiXCR to the RT-PCR reads. The top ten hold roughly 6% of the sample, which has roughly 880,000 distinct CDR3 sequences, roughly 18% seen once. Sequencing was done on a sample of blood, either unsorted or a sorted T cell fraction (not recorded which). These receptors all stem from a human donor who was either an allogeneic HSCT recipient or a stem cell or donor lymphocyte infusion donor (not recorded which). It is not recorded whose cells these are; they may come from a transplant donor. Each CDR3 is given with its conserved first and last residue. The D gene is left open where the match is weak. Size values are once, few and many counts, or a class for expanded clones, and some rows have none.

abundance: NA
j_gene: TRBJ1-1
d_gene: TRBD1
v_gene: TRBV10-3
CDR3nt: TGTGCCATCAAAACAGGGGGGACTGAAGCTTTCTTT
CDR3aa: CAIKTGGTEAFF

abundance: few
j_gene: TRBJ2-3
d_gene: NA
v_gene: TRBV6-5
CDR3nt: TGTGCCAGCAGTTCGGGGAATGAAGATACGCAGTATTTT
CDR3aa: CASSSGNEDTQYF

abundance: once
j_gene: TRBJ1-5
d_gene: TRBD1
v_gene: TRBV6-1
CDR3nt: TGTGCCAGCAGTGGGGGACAGGGTGATCAGCCCCAGCATTTT
CDR3aa: CASSGGQGDQPQHF

abundance: NA
j_gene: TRBJ2-6
d_gene: NA
v_gene: TRBV9
CDR3nt: TGTGCCAGCAGCGTAGTTTTATCTGGGGCCAACGTCCTGACTTTC
CDR3aa: CASSVVLSGANVLTF

abundance: NA
j_gene: TRBJ1-4
d_gene: NA
v_gene: TRBV5-6
CDR3nt: TGTGCCAGCAGCTTGGCGGGTAGCCGTAATGAAAAACTGTTTTTT
CDR3aa: CASSLAGSRNEKLFF

abundance: few
j_gene: TRBJ1-6
d_gene: NA
v_gene: TRBV12-3/TRBV12-4
CDR3nt: TGTGCCAGCAGTGGACCGGGGAGGACAGAGTCACCCCTCCACTTT
CDR3aa: CASSGPGRTESPLHF

abundance: NA
j_gene: TRBJ2-3
d_gene: TRBD1
v_gene: TRBV6-2/TRBV6-3
CDR3nt: TGTGCCAGCAGTTACTCGAGGGATGGGACAGGGAACGTCGATACGCAGTATTTT
CDR3aa: CASSYSRDGTGNVDTQYF

abundance: NA
j_gene: TRBJ2-3
d_gene: TRBD1
v_gene: TRBV7-2
CDR3nt: TGTGCCAGCAGCTTAGAACCGGGACAGCACACAGATACGCAGTATTTT
CDR3aa: CASSLEPGQHTDTQYF

abundance: many
j_gene: TRBJ2-3
d_gene: TRBD2
v_gene: TRBV12-3/TRBV12-4
CDR3nt: TGTGCCCTTAGCCGGGGGGCAGATACGCAGTATTTT
CDR3aa: CALSRGADTQYF

abundance: NA
j_gene: TRBJ2-1
d_gene: NA
v_gene: TRBV5-1
CDR3nt: TGCGCCAGCAGCTACCTAGCGCCCCATGAGCAGTTCTTC
CDR3aa: CASSYLAPHEQFF

abundance: NA
j_gene: TRBJ2-1
d_gene: NA
v_gene: TRBV5-1
CDR3nt: TGCGCCAGCAACTTGGCCAGGGCCACTCACAATGAGCAGTTCTTC
CDR3aa: CASNLARATHNEQFF

abundance: NA
j_gene: TRBJ2-2
d_gene: NA
v_gene: TRBV10-3
CDR3nt: TGTGCCATCAGCCGGGACACCCCGAACACCGGGGAGCTGTTTTTT
CDR3aa: CAISRDTPNTGELFF

abundance: NA
j_gene: TRBJ2-2
d_gene: NA
v_gene: TRBV10-3
CDR3nt: TGTGCCATCAGTGAGTCTTCCTCAACGGGGGAGCTGTTTTTT
CDR3aa: CAISESSSTGELFF

abundance: NA
j_gene: TRBJ2-2
d_gene: TRBD2
v_gene: TRBV5-1
CDR3nt: TGCGCCAGCAGCAATATAGGACTAGCGAGTACCGGGGAGCTGTTTTTT
CDR3aa: CASSNIGLASTGELFF

abundance: few
j_gene: TRBJ1-1
d_gene: NA
v_gene: TRBV24-1
CDR3nt: TGTGCCACCAGTGATTCCAAGAACACTGAAGCTTTCTTT
CDR3aa: CATSDSKNTEAFF

abundance: NA
j_gene: TRBJ2-7
d_gene: NA
v_gene: TRBV11-3
CDR3nt: TGTGCCAGCAGCTTAGATCTGGAGGGTTCCGAGCAGTACTTC
CDR3aa: CASSLDLEGSEQYF

abundance: few
j_gene: TRBJ2-1
d_gene: NA
v_gene: TRBV5-1
CDR3nt: TGCGCCAGCAGCTCACTTTTCGACTCCTACAATGAGCAGTTCTTC
CDR3aa: CASSSLFDSYNEQFF

abundance: few
j_gene: TRBJ1-2
d_gene: TRBD1
v_gene: TRBV24-1
CDR3nt: TGTGCCACCAGTGATTCAGGGGGTCATGGCTACACCTTC
CDR3aa: CATSDSGGHGYTF

abundance: many
j_gene: TRBJ1-1
d_gene: NA
v_gene: TRBV5-1
CDR3nt: TGCGCCAGCAGCCAGTCCGGACAGAGTACTGAAGCTTTCTTT
CDR3aa: CASSQSGQSTEAFF

abundance: NA
j_gene: TRBJ2-3
d_gene: NA
v_gene: TRBV6-5
CDR3nt: TGTGCCAGCAGTTACGTTACTAGCAACCCCCCAGATACGCAGTATTTT
CDR3aa: CASSYVTSNPPDTQYF